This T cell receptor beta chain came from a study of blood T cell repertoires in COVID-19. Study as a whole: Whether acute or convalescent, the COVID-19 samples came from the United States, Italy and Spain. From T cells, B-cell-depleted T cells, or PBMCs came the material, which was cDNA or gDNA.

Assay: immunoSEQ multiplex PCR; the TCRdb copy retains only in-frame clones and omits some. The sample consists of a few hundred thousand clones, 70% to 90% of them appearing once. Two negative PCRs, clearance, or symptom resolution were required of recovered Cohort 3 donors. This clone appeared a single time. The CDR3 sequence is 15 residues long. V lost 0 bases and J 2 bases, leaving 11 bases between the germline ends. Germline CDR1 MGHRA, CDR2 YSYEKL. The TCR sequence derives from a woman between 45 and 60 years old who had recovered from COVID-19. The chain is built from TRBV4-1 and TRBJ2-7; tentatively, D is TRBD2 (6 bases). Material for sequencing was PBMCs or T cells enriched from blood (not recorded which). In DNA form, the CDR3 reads TGCGCCAGCAGCCAAGATGGGCGGGATCCCTACGAGCAGTACTTC. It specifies CASSQDGRDPYEQYF.